These 5 T cell receptor beta chains originate from one sample sequenced in a study of T cells in Graves' hyperthyroidism and ophthalmopathy. Amplification of TCR beta CDR3 regions was performed using RNA transcripts as template. A set of HTBI primers served as the primers for a first-round RT-PCR of the TCR CDR3. TCRdb re-derived calls from the multiplex PCR reads in MiXCR, one entry per CDR3 protein. Of about 770,000 distinct CDR3 sequences listed, 15% to 20% are singletons. Sequenced: blood. The receptors were gathered from a woman aged 45-65 years with Graves' hyperthyroidism that later progressed to Graves' ophthalmopathy.

This clonotype was seen more than once but under ten times. The V gene is TRBV7-2, the J gene TRBJ2-1, with 12 nucleotides matching TRBD2. The CDR3 runs 16 residues. V was clipped by 3 bases and J by 8 bases; unmatched bases: 8. Looked up from germline, CDR1 is SGHTA and CDR2 is FQGNSA. CDR3 region: CASSLQLAGGPDEQFF. The DNA for the CDR3 is TGTGCCAGCAGCTTGCAGCTAGCGGGGGGGCCTGATGAGCAGTTCTTC.

The genes are TRBV19 and TRBJ2-1; tentative D call: TRBD2 (7 bases). Between the trimmed V and J ends, which lost 3 bases and 2 bases, there was a span of 17 bases. CDR3 length: 17 residues. Germline loops: CDR1 LNHDA, CDR2 SQIVND (reference sequence). Written as DNA, the CDR3 is TGTGCCAGTAGTATTTTCGTCGGGGGGCCCCCCTACAATGAGCAGTTCTTC. It is translated as CASSIFVGGPPYNEQFF. The whole variable domain, filled in from reference TRBV19 and TRBJ2-1, reads DGGITQSPKYLFRKEGQNVTLSCEQNLNHDAMYWYRQDPGQGLRLIYYSQIVNDFQKGDIAEGYSVSREKKESFPLTVTSAQKNPTAFYLCASSIFVGGPPYNEQFFGPGTRLTVL.

This clonotype was detected only a few times. V is TRBV29-1 and J is TRBJ1-2, with D possibly matching TRBD1 (5 bases). The V gene's germline CDR1 is SQVTM and CDR2 ANQGSEA. CDR3 size: 14 residues. Trimming took 5 bases from V and 6 from J, leaving 19 bases between them. In DNA, the CDR3 is TGCAGCGTTCTCCAAACGGGGGGAAGTAATGGCTACACCTTC. This encodes CSVLQTGGSNGYTF.

There are many counts of this clonotype. V is TRBV20-1 and J is TRBJ1-1, with 7 bases matching TRBD1. Germline CDR1 reads DFQATT; CDR2 reads SNEGSKA (reference sequence). The CDR3 sequence is 14 residues long. The V and J ends lost 0 bases and 1 base, in that order; junction bases with no gene match: 2. The CDR3 nucleotides read TGCAGTGCTAGAGATGGGGACAGGAACACTGAAGCTTTCTTT. Its translation: CSARDGDRNTEAFF.

This clonotype was observed a few times. The CDR3: CAGGSQETQYF. The CDR3 nucleotides read TGTGCCGGCGGGAGCCAAGAGACCCAGTACTTC. This chain joins TRBV12-3 or TRBV12-4 and TRBJ2-5; 7 bases align to TRBD2. This CDR3 has 11 residues. Unmatched junction bases numbered 1, after V lost 11 bases and J lost 1 base.